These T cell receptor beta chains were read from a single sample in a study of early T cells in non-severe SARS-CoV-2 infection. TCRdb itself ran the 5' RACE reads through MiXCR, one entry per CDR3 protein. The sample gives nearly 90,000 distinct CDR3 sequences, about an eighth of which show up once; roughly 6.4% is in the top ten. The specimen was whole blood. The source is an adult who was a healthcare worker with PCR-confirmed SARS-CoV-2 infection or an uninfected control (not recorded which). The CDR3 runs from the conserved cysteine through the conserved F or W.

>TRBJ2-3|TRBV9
CASSVETSGRGADTQYF
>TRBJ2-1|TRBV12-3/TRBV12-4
CASSFRGSGSLGNEQFF
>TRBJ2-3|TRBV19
CASSRRTEADTQYF
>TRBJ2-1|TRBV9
CASSANRGEQFF
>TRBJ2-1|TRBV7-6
CASTLGGPSYNEQFF
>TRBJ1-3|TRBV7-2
CASSLARGSGENTIYF
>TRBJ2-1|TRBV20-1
CSARAGLAPPPYNEQFF
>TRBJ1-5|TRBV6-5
CASSFSVAQPQHF
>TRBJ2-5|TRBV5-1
CASTISAGGRETQYF
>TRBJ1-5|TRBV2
CASSEGQGNQPQHF
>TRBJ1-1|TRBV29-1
CSVLGDRPNTEAFF
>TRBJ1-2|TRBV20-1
CSARLGSATYGYTF
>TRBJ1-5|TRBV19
CASRDRGSRQPQHF
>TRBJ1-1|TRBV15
CATSRSRGGIEAFF
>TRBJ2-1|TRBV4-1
CASSPATGHNEQFF
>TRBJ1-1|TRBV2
CASSDVGGRGSTEAFF
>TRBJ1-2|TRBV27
CASSLYSNYGYTF
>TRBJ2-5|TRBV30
CAWSEVQETQYF
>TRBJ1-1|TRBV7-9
CASSLEGEAFF
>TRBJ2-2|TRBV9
CASSVASANTGELFF
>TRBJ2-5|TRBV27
CASTPGGGPTLETQYF
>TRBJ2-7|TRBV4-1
CASSQEAGGSREQYF
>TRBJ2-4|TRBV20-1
CSALGRDF
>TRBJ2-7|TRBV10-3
CAISLAGGQGEQYF
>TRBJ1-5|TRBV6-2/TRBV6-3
CASSYPEGNQPQHF
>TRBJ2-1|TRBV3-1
CASSQEGAPAAAEQFF
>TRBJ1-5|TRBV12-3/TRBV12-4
CASSLVRGSAPQHF
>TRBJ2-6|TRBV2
CASSGGRGANVLTF
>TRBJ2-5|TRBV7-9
CASRTLRDRGEETQYF
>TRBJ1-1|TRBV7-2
CASSPFTEAFF
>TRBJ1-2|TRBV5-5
CASSLWDGGSYTF
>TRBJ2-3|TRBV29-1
CSVESDTQYF
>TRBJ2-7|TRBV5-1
CASSLGYPYEQYF
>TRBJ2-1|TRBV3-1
CASSAGLAGAPEQFF
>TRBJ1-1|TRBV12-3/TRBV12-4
CASSLKRMNTEAFF
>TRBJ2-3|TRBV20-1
CSARDRRTSATDTQYF
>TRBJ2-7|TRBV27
CASSLGRVYEQYF
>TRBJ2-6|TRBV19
CASSIGPGPPGANVLTF
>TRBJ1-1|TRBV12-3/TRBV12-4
CASTFGGMNTEAFF
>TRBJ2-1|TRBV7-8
CASSSRAISYNEQFF
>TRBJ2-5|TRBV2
CASSAALPPQETQYF
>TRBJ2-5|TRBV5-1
CASSQQGTETQYF
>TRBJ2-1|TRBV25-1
CASSDDWAGHSYNEQFF
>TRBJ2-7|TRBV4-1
CASSQIKWGRGTYEQYF
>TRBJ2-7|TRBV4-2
CASSQEKRNRAYEQYF
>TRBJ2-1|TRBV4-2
CASSQNGRNNEQFF
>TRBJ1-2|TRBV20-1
CSASLRLRVNYGYTF
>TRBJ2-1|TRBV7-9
CASSLAVASYNEQFF
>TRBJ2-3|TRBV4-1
CASSQDGIAGVNTQYF
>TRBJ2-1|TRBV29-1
CSVATGSTQQFF
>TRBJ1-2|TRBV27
CASSLKREANYGYTF
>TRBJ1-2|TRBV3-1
CASTPDRGGDGYTF
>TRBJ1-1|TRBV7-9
CASSEWGIGTEAFF
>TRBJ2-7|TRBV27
CASSLVSGRARNEQYF
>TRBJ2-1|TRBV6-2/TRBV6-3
CASSSPGVASYNEQFF
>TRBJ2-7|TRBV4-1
CASRPGQGAPEQYF
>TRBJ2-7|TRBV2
CASSDRGQYF
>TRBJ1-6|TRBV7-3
CASSNTGGQGNSPLHF
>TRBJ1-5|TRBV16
CASSQDRVGQPQHF